The following is a T cell receptor beta chain sequence with its context. Its specificity is unknown. Trimming left V 5 bases short and J 5 bases short, with 13 bases between. This CDR3 spans 13 amino acids. From germline, CDR1 is MNHNS and CDR2 SASEGT. The data were taken from a study of long-term antiretroviral therapy in people with HIV. Turning to the study itself: Specimens dating back about a decade before the 2015 immediate-ART recommendation are the oldest included.

A v3.0 immunoSEQ assay was performed at survey level. Method: immunoSEQ multiplex PCR; TCRdb's copy keeps in-frame clones and lacks some. The sample has over 15,000 clones; 75% to 85% are singletons. Study findings and constraints: Therapy changes, viral resistance and ART adherence were not documented in the available data.

The clonotype originates from a woman in her 40s with HIV. The sequencing used unsorted PBMCs, collected 0.2 years after starting antiretroviral therapy. V gene TRBV6-1 combines with J gene TRBJ2-7; possibly TRBD1 for D (5 bases). The chain's CDR3 is CASSSQGSHEQYF. As DNA, the CDR3 is TGTGCCAGCAGTTCCCAGGGTTCCCACGAGCAGTACTTC.